This T cell receptor (beta chain) was found in a study of blood T cell repertoires in COVID-19 (dated by TCRdb to 2018 to 2020). With regard to the full study: Samples covering the acute and convalescent phases of COVID-19 were provided by collaborators in the United States, Italy and Spain. A de-identified subject ID, COVID-19 status, age in years and sex were almost always included in the sample metadata. Deeply sampled blood TCRbeta repertoires from subjects exposed to, actively infected with, or recovered from COVID-19 were included in the dataset. Where available, HLA class I and class II types were taken from metadata supplied by the sample provider and were not determined by assay-based typing. The samples were drawn from the first 160 participants of the ongoing ImmuneRACE study and from under 1,500 subjects provided by 6 global collaborators. The material from the prospective study consisted of cDNA or gDNA derived from T cells, B-cell-depleted T cells, or PBMCs. The repertoires were released in a freely available public database intended as a resource for research on the immune response to SARS-CoV-2. General findings and caveats noted by the study authors: The amount of clinical and demographic metadata varied by source and participant and was provided uncurated.

As regards this clone: Its cognate antigen has yet to be identified. No base qualities exist here, and no much larger clone lies one base off it.

The immunoSEQ Assay, a bias-controlled multiplex PCR, was used to amplify TCRbeta CDR3 regions from genomic DNA. Under the source paper's analysis protocol: The number of nucleated cells in each sample was estimated from the amplification of reference gene primers within the assay. Sequence reads were collapsed and filtered to measure the absolute abundance of every unique TCRbeta CDR3 rearrangement. For each sample, productive Simpson clonality was calculated as the square root of Simpson's diversity index over productive rearrangements. Sourced from immuneACCESS, this table was stored by TCRdb with only in-frame sequences that have V and J called. A share of the clones is absent; for the studies checked, an unresolved V gene accounts for under half, and the remainder has no known explanation. That table is the source of V, J and clone size, and D and trimming were worked out from the DNA. Across this sample there are some 320,000 clones, with 85% to 90% seen only once. The ten largest clonotypes hold around 10% of the sample.

V was cut back by 6 bases and J by 1 base, leaving a gap of 10 bases between them. The CDR3 covers 15 residues, taking in both the cysteine and the phenylalanine. Here the CDR3 DNA is all that survives: 45 bases in frame from base 1. CDR1 and CDR2, per the germline V gene, are MNHEY and SVGAGI. One collaborating source in Seattle enrolled patients while the patients were actively infected and followed the patients over time throughout the course of disease. Whole blood was collected in K2EDTA tubes by collaborating institutions according to the institutions' own protocols. For TCRbeta analysis, collaborators shipped samples as frozen whole blood, isolated PBMCs, or DNA extracted from either of those sample types.

The sequencing input was peripheral blood. The rearrangement joined TRBV6-5 to TRBJ2-6; the D gene is possibly TRBD1, with 6 bases matching. The sequence was collected from a woman aged 30 to 39 with COVID-19, enrolled during active disease. The DNA is as follows: TGTGCCAGCAGGGACAGATGGTCTGGGGCCAACGTCCTGACTTTC. Translated, this gives CASRDRWSGANVLTF.